A selection of T cell receptor beta chains follows, all from one sample in a study of graft-versus-host responses after intestinal transplantation. The data were produced by immunoSEQ multiplex PCR, yet TCRdb's version contains in-frame clones alone and is incomplete. The sample lists more than 80,000 clones, roughly four fifths occurring once. The antigens for these receptors are not known. Here the sequenced sample was unstimulated CD8+ T cells sorted from spleen or lymph node cells, taken before intestinal transplant. Source of these receptors: a human donor who received an intestinal transplant. CDR3s include the opening cysteine and the closing phenylalanine or tryptophan. A D gene is named only where the DNA matches it firmly. Clone size is not always given. Where it is, it says once, few, many or a class for expanded clones.

TRBD2	TRBJ2-7	TRBV27	NA	TGTGCCAGCAGTTTACAGCGGGGGGGCCCCTACGAGCAGTACTTC	CASSLQRGGPYEQYF
TRBD1	TRBJ1-2	TRBV9	NA	TGTGCCAGCAGCGCCCTTTCAGGGGGGCCTAGGGGCTACACCTTC	CASSALSGGPRGYTF
TRBD2	TRBJ2-1	TRBV7-9	NA	TGTGCCAGCAGCTTGAGCGGGGGTCTTAGTGAGCAGTTCTTC	CASSLSGGLSEQFF
NA	TRBJ2-5	TRBV10-3	NA	TGTGCCATCAGACAGACAGGACGTACCCAAGAGACCCAGTACTTC	CAIRQTGRTQETQYF
TRBD2	TRBJ2-3	TRBV28	NA	TGTGCCAGCAGTCGGGGGACTAGCGCGGGCTTAGATACGCAGTATTTT	CASSRGTSAGLDTQYF
NA	TRBJ2-1	TRBV7-9	NA	TGTGCCAGCAGCTTCGGACAGGGAGGGAGGTACAATGAGCAGTTCTTC	CASSFGQGGRYNEQFF
TRBD1	TRBJ1-1	TRBV11-2	NA	TGTGCCAGCAGCGGACGCCCGGGACAGGTGAATGTGGGCACTGAAGCTTTCTTT	CASSGRPGQVNVGTEAFF
TRBD1	TRBJ1-1	TRBV5-1	NA	TGCGCCAGCAGCCCCTTAGGCTCGAGGGGGCTCGACACTGAAGCTTTCTTT	CASSPLGSRGLDTEAFF
TRBD2	TRBJ2-3	TRBV15	NA	TGTGCCACCAGCAGAGACATTGGGACTACCCTCACAGATACGCAGTATTTT	CATSRDIGTTLTDTQYF
NA	TRBJ2-7	TRBV4-2	NA	TGTGCCAGCAGCCAAGGTAAAGGGTCCTACGAGCAGTACTTC	CASSQGKGSYEQYF
TRBD1	TRBJ1-2	TRBV29-1	NA	TGCAGCGTTGTAGGGACAGGGTCTACCTATGGCTACACCTTC	CSVVGTGSTYGYTF
NA	TRBJ1-2	TRBV19	NA	TGTGCCAGTTGGGGCCCTGACTATGGCTACACCTTC	CASWGPDYGYTF
NA	TRBJ2-7	TRBV11-2	NA	TGTGCCAGCAGCTCATATGGACAGCCCTACGAGCAGTACTTC	CASSSYGQPYEQYF
NA	TRBJ2-3	TRBV27	NA	TGTGCCAGCAGTTTAGGACTCAGCACAGATACGCAGTATTTT	CASSLGLSTDTQYF
NA	TRBJ2-2	TRBV10-1	few	TGCGCCAGCAACCGGGGTGGAACCGGGGAGCTGTTTTTT	CASNRGGTGELFF
TRBD2	TRBJ2-1	TRBV7-9	NA	TGTGCCAGCAGCTTAAGTAGGGAGGGCTATGAGCAGTTCTTC	CASSLSREGYEQFF
TRBD2	TRBJ2-1	TRBV29-1	NA	TGCAGCGTTCTAACTAGCGGCTACAATGAGCAGTTCTTC	CSVLTSGYNEQFF
NA	TRBJ2-3	TRBV11-2	NA	TGTGCCAGCAGCTTTCCCGGAGATACGCAGTATTTT	CASSFPGDTQYF
NA	TRBJ2-3	TRBV9	NA	TGTGCCAGCAGCACCCTCACGGGAGATACGCAGTATTTT	CASSTLTGDTQYF
TRBD2	TRBJ2-3	TRBV6-1	NA	TGTGCCAGCGCGGGGGTGTACATAGTCACGCAGTATTTT	CASAGVYIVTQYF
NA	TRBJ2-7	TRBV19	NA	TGTGCCAGTAGTATAGGGGCCGGATACGAGCAGTACTTC	CASSIGAGYEQYF
TRBD2	TRBJ2-7	TRBV5-4	few	TGTGCCAGCAGCTGGGGAACTAGCGGGGCGGGGGAGCAGTACTTC	CASSWGTSGAGEQYF
TRBD2	TRBJ2-1	TRBV7-6	NA	TGTGCCAGCAGCTTAGAGGTTAGCGGGCTTTACAATGAGCAGTTCTTC	CASSLEVSGLYNEQFF
NA	TRBJ2-1	TRBV27	NA	TGTGCCAGCAGTTTCACCGTTTTTTCGGGAATTACCGAAGGTGAGCAGTTCTTC	CASSFTVFSGITEGEQFF
NA	TRBJ2-5	TRBV5-4	NA	TGTGCCAGCAGCTTGTTTGGCAGCCTGAAGGTGGAGACCCAGTACTTC	CASSLFGSLKVETQYF
NA	TRBJ2-3	TRBV5-1	NA	TGCGCCAGCAGCTTGGTGGTAGGCAGGGGCGGGGATACGCAGTATTTT	CASSLVVGRGGDTQYF
NA	TRBJ1-1	TRBV12-5	NA	TGTGCTAGTGGTTTGCGGGGTGGTGATGAAGCTTTCTTT	CASGLRGGDEAFF
NA	TRBJ2-7	TRBV6-5	NA	TGTGCCAGCGGACGTCTCTCCTACGAGCAGTACTTC	CASGRLSYEQYF
TRBD1	TRBJ2-7	TRBV10-3	once	TGTGCCATCAGTGGGACAGGGATCGCCTACGAGCAGTACTTC	CAISGTGIAYEQYF
NA	TRBJ1-2	TRBV10-3	NA	TGTGCCATCAGTGTAGTGGTGTACTATGGCTACACCTTC	CAISVVVYYGYTF
TRBD2	TRBJ2-1	TRBV6-5	NA	TGTGCCAGCAGTTACTCTCCGGGACTACACAATGAGCAGTTCTTC	CASSYSPGLHNEQFF
TRBD1	TRBJ1-2	TRBV28	NA	TGTGCCAGCAGTTTGGACAGGATGGAGGTCTATGGCTACACCTTC	CASSLDRMEVYGYTF
TRBD1	TRBJ2-7	TRBV6-5	NA	TGTGCCAGCAGTTACCAATTGGGACAGCTCGGGGAGCAGTACTTC	CASSYQLGQLGEQYF
TRBD2	TRBJ2-7	TRBV6-1	NA	TGTGCCAGCAGTTTAATGACTAGCGGCTACGAGCAGTACTTC	CASSLMTSGYEQYF
TRBD1	TRBJ2-1	TRBV11-3	NA	TGTGCCAGCAGCTTGACAGGGGATTCCTACAATGAGCAGTTCTTC	CASSLTGDSYNEQFF
TRBD1	TRBJ1-2	TRBV27	NA	TGTGCCAGCAGTTCCTACACAGGGGGCGATGGCTACACCTTC	CASSSYTGGDGYTF
TRBD2	TRBJ2-5	TRBV2	few	TGTGCCAGCAGTGAGTGGGGCACGCGGGAGGAGACCCAGTACTTC	CASSEWGTREETQYF
NA	TRBJ2-5	TRBV11-2	NA	TGTGCCAGCAGCTTGGGGGAGGCCCAGTACTTC	CASSLGEAQYF
NA	TRBJ1-5	TRBV5-4	NA	TGTGCCAGCTCACAGGGAAGCAATCAGCCCCAGCATTTT	CASSQGSNQPQHF
NA	TRBJ2-7	TRBV19	few	TGTGCCAGTAGTATAGGAGAGGGTTCTGAGGAGCAGTACTTC	CASSIGEGSEEQYF
NA	TRBJ1-1	TRBV13	NA	TGTGCCAGCAGCTTAGAACACCTGAACACTGAAGCTTTCTTT	CASSLEHLNTEAFF
NA	TRBJ2-7	TRBV5-1	NA	TGCGCCAGCAGCTGGGACACCTACGAGCAGTACTTC	CASSWDTYEQYF
TRBD2	TRBJ2-2	TRBV4-1	NA	TGCGCCAGCAGCCAAGAGAGGGCGGGAGGGCCGGGTGGCGGGGAGCTGTTTTTT	CASSQERAGGPGGGELFF
TRBD1	TRBJ1-2	TRBV15	NA	TGTGCCACCAGCAGACTACCGGGACAGGGTTGGTATGGCTACACCTTC	CATSRLPGQGWYGYTF
NA	TRBJ2-1	TRBV7-9	NA	TGTGCCAGCAGCTTAGCGGGGGGAATCCCCGACAATGAGCAGTTCTTC	CASSLAGGIPDNEQFF
TRBD2	TRBJ2-3	TRBV6-1	NA	TGTGCCAGCAGTGAATCCCCTAGCGGGGGGACAGATACGCAGTATTTT	CASSESPSGGTDTQYF
NA	TRBJ2-7	TRBV11-2	NA	TGTGCCAGCAGCTTGGGCTCGAGCTACGAGCAGTACTTC	CASSLGSSYEQYF
NA	TRBJ2-2	TRBV5-6	NA	TGTGCCAGCAGCTTGTGGGGAACCGGGGAGCTGTTTTTT	CASSLWGTGELFF
NA	TRBJ1-1	TRBV5-6	NA	TGTGCCAGCAGGGACGGGACATATTACACTGAAGCTTTCTTT	CASRDGTYYTEAFF
NA	TRBJ1-1	TRBV5-4	once	TGTGCCAGCAGCTTGGTAAACACTGAAGCTTTCTTT	CASSLVNTEAFF
NA	TRBJ2-1	TRBV7-6	NA	TGTGCCAGCAGCCCCTCCTCCGGGACCATCTATGGCAATGAGCAGTTCTTC	CASSPSSGTIYGNEQFF
NA	TRBJ1-5	TRBV27	NA	TGTGCCAGCAGCTTATATGGGGTCAGGTATAGCAATCAGCCCCAGCATTTT	CASSLYGVRYSNQPQHF
NA	TRBJ2-7	TRBV9	NA	TGTGCCAGCAGCGGCCGGGACACCTCTCGGGAGCAGTACTTC	CASSGRDTSREQYF